This TCR beta chain was captured in a study of sequential checkpoint blockade in melanoma (dated 2019 in TCRdb). About the investigation overall: Patients were assigned by 1:1 randomization to either first-line nivolumab followed by ipilimumab (arm A) or ipilimumab followed by nivolumab (arm B). Both trial sequences were followed by maintenance nivolumab.

Broad study findings and their caveats: Validation of the response-prediction model combining TCR metrics and mutation burden is needed in larger, independent patient cohorts.

TCRbeta CDR3 regions were immunosequenced from genomic DNA with the immunoSEQ Assay. Prior to high-throughput sequencing, genomic DNA was amplified by bias-controlled multiplex PCR. Under the source paper's analysis protocol: To quantify the absolute abundance of each unique TCRbeta CDR3 region, the sequences were collapsed and filtered. Clonality, defined as 1 minus Pielou's evenness, was calculated using only productive rearrangements. Clones with significantly greater frequencies in on-treatment versus baseline samples were identified using a previously published method. Not all clones reach the TCRdb copy of this immuneACCESS table, which keeps in-frame sequences only. Checked studies attribute under half of the gap to unresolved V genes and leave the rest unexplained. That table supplies the V and J calls and clone size; D and trimming were determined from the DNA. The sample table lists more than 3,500 clones, about 60% of them with a count of one. The ten largest clones take up around a fifth of the sample.

V is clipped by 2 bases and J by 0 bases, and the sequence between their germline boundaries is 8 bases long. The CDR3 spans 16 residues, from the cysteine through the phenylalanine. Only the CDR3 DNA stays, 48 bases, in frame from base 1. For CDR1 and CDR2, the germline V gene lists ENHRY and SYGVKD. The treatment or condition tag for this specimen amounts to: randomized to nivolumab then ipilimumab (arm A) or the reverse (arm B). None of the patients in the trial had previously been given DNA-damaging chemotherapy. Live CD3+CD8+ cells negative for CD19 and CD56 were sorted from thawed PBMCs on a FACS Aria II flow cytometer. CheckMate 064, a randomized, open-label phase II trial of sequential checkpoint blockade, was the source of the samples, all of which came from patients with melanoma. Leukapheresis was used to collect peripheral blood mononuclear cells, which were then purified with Ficoll-Paque and frozen in human serum with about 9.5% DMSO. Right after sorting, the blood CD3+CD8+ cells were verified to be >95% pure, and DNA extraction followed.

For this clone: Its antigen is still unknown. Base qualities are not recorded, but no much larger clone differs from it by a single base.

The chain employs TRBV10-3 and TRBJ1-6, with the D gene not confidently named. The clonotype comes from a human donor with melanoma. Specimen: CD8+ T cells sorted from blood (inferred from file names), collected from a patient given nivolumab and ipilimumab in sequence. The base sequence is TGTGCCATCAGTGAGAACCCTAGCTCCTATAATTCACCCCTCCACTTT. It codes for CAISENPSSYNSPLHF.